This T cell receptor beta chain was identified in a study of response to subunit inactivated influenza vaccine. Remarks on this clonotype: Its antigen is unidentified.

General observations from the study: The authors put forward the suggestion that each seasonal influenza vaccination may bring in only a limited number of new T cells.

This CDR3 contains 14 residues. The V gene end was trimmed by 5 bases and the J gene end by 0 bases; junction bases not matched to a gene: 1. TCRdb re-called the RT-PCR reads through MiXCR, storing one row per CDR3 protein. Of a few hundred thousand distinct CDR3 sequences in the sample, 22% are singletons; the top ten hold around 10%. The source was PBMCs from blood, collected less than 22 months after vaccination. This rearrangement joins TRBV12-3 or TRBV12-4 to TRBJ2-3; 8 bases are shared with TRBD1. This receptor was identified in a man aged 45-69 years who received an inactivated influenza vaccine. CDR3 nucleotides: TGTGCCAGCAGTCGGGACAGGAGCACAGATACGCAGTATTTT. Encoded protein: CASSRDRSTDTQYF.